The 27 T cell receptor beta chains presented below share a single source sample, sequenced in a study of T cells expressing NK-cell markers. TCRdb reworked the 5' RACE reads into one entry per CDR3 protein, no DNA. The table gives 250,000 or so distinct CDR3 sequences; the top ten clones make up around 4.2% of it. The sample consisted of blood T cells: a sorted CD56 or NKG2C T cell subset, CD4+ or CD8+ T cells, or bulk PBMC T cells (not recorded which). All receptors derive from a woman aged 18-70 years in good health.

The rearrangement joins TRBV20-1 to TRBJ1-6; TCRdb reports TRBD1, a call that lacks DNA to check it against. Germline V lookup: CDR1 DFQATT, CDR2 SNEGSKA (reference sequence). The CDR3 runs 14 residues. CDR3: CSASQGPMNSPLHF.

This chain links TRBV28 with TRBJ1-5; the D call from TCRdb, TRBD1, cannot be confirmed without DNA. Germline CDR1 and CDR2: MDHEN and SYDVKM. The CDR3 sequence is 13 residues long. The CDR3 reads CASSKGGDQPQHF.

The V call is TRBV11-2, the J call TRBJ2-1; TCRdb's assignment of TRBD1 cannot be checked, as there is no DNA. Germline CDR1 is SGHAT and CDR2 is FQNNGV. The CDR3 totals 16 residues. The CDR3 sequence: CASSLGSAASYNEQFF.

The gene calls are TRBV9 and TRBJ2-3; lacking DNA, the TRBD2 call made by TCRdb goes unchecked. The CDR3 covers 18 residues. The germline V gene encodes CDR1 SGDLS and CDR2 YYNGEE. CDR3 amino acids: CASSALRLTKTSTDTQYF.

The V gene is TRBV7-9, the J gene TRBJ1-1. There are 14 residues in the CDR3. The germline gives CDR1 SEHNR, CDR2 FQNEAQ (reference sequence). The CDR3: CASSLDTVNTEAFF.

This chain joins TRBV20-1 and TRBJ1-2; TCRdb proposes TRBD1, but this gene call is untestable without DNA. This CDR3 is built from 14 residues. CDR1 is DFQATT and CDR2 is SNEGSKA in the germline V gene (reference sequence). The CDR3 sequence: CSAGDRGQNYGYTF.

V and J are TRBV20-1 and TRBJ2-7. The CDR3 contains 12 residues. CDR1 is DFQATT, CDR2 SNEGSKA, per germline (reference sequence). CDR3 amino acids: CSASHVSYEQYF.

J is TRBJ2-1 and V is TRBV5-4; TCRdb's assignment of TRBD2 cannot be checked, as there is no DNA. Germline values: CDR1 SGHNT, CDR2 YYREEE (reference sequence). This CDR3 region has 15 residues. This CDR3 is CASSLVGAGGDEQFF.

The rearrangement links TRBV6-2 or TRBV6-3 to TRBJ2-2; TCRdb proposes TRBD1, but this gene call is untestable without DNA. This CDR3 has 16 amino acids. The germline V gene encodes CDR1 MNHEY and CDR2 SVGEGT. The CDR3 is CASRGSGTANTGELFF.

By frequency, this clonotype registers medium-sized (0.01 to 0.1%). The CDR3 is CSVVQGARGIQYF. V usage is TRBV29-1 and J usage is TRBJ2-4; as DNA is missing, the TRBD1 call by TCRdb cannot be tested. Germline loops: CDR1 SQVTM, CDR2 ANQGSEA. The CDR3 consists of 13 residues.

The chain recombines TRBV29-1 with TRBJ2-3. Germline CDR1 is SQVTM and CDR2 is ANQGSEA. This CDR3 spans 13 amino acids. The CDR3 spells CSVEENSADTQYF.

The rearrangement joins TRBV6-5 to TRBJ2-5; the D gene TCRdb calls, TRBD1, cannot be checked with no DNA. Per germline, CDR1 MNHEY and CDR2 SVGAGI. The CDR3 is 15 amino acids. The CDR3 protein is CASSYSGTPEETQYF.

V usage is TRBV7-9 and J usage is TRBJ2-1; TCRdb names TRBD2, which stays unverified in the absence of DNA. The CDR3 is 15 amino acids. Per the germline V gene, CDR1 is SEHNR and CDR2 is FQNEAQ (reference sequence). The CDR3 is CASSLAASGGVEQFF.

J is TRBJ1-1 and V is TRBV15; as DNA is missing, the TRBD1 call by TCRdb cannot be tested. The CDR3 has 17 residues. Germline V gives CDR1 LNHNV, CDR2 YYDKDF (reference sequence). The CDR3 reads CATSREVASRKNTEAFF. The full variable domain, with the rest looked up from reference TRBV15 and TRBJ1-1, is DAMVIQNPRYQVTQFGKPVTLSCSQTLNHNVMYWYQQKSSQAPKLLFHYYDKDFNNEADTPDNFQSRRPNTSFCFLDIRSPGLGDTAMYLCATSREVASRKNTEAFFGQGTRLTVV.

The J gene is TRBJ2-7, the V gene TRBV7-9; TCRdb picks TRBD1, but there is no DNA to check that call. CDR1 and CDR2 from the germline V gene are SEHNR and FQNEAQ (reference sequence). The CDR3 sequence is 14 residues long. The CDR3 here is CATSDSSFFYEQYF.

This rearrangement joins TRBV7-9 to TRBJ1-2. The CDR3 has 15 amino acids. The germline V gene encodes CDR1 SEHNR and CDR2 FQNEAQ (reference sequence). The CDR3 loop is CASSPQIRREGGYTF.

The V call is TRBV12-3 or TRBV12-4, the J call TRBJ1-1. The CDR3 is made up of 14 amino acids. CDR3 sequence reads: CASSLKRGGTEAFF.

The chain links TRBV6-1 to TRBJ2-1; TCRdb returns TRBD1, unconfirmable since there is no DNA. The germline gives CDR1 MNHNS, CDR2 SASEGT. The CDR3 covers 15 residues. The CDR3 sequence: CASSGTGVSYNEQFF.

This chain connects TRBV5-4 to TRBJ2-5. The CDR3 runs to 17 residues. Germline lookup yields CDR1 SGHNT and CDR2 YYREEE (reference sequence). CDR3 residues: CASSLAASRVRQETQYF.

The chain employs TRBV4-3 and TRBJ2-1; without DNA, the TCRdb call of TRBD2 cannot be checked. The V gene's germline CDR1 is LGHNA and CDR2 YSLEER. The CDR3 runs 16 residues. This CDR3 is CASSQGGWGAYNEQFF.

The chain has TRBV7-2 and TRBJ1-6; TCRdb reports TRBD1, a call that lacks DNA to check it against. This CDR3 comprises 15 residues. The germline CDR1 and CDR2 sequences are SGHTA and FQGNSA. CDR3 sequence: CASSLWDRIMSPLHF.

This chain links TRBV11-2 with TRBJ2-1; TCRdb's assignment of TRBD2 cannot be checked, as there is no DNA. Germline CDR1 SGHAT, CDR2 FQNNGV. This CDR3 has 17 amino acids. This chain's CDR3 is CASSRPSGGRAYNEQFF.

V and J are TRBV29-1 and TRBJ1-4; there is no DNA to check the TCRdb D call of TRBD1. Germline assignment: CDR1 SQVTM and CDR2 ANQGSEA. This CDR3 comprises 13 residues. The CDR3 sequence: CSVLGQGNEKLFF. Full variable domain (missing parts from reference TRBV29-1 and TRBJ1-4): SAVISQKPSRDICQRGTSLTIQCQVDSQVTMMFWYRQQPGQSLTLIATANQGSEATYESGFVIDKFPISRPNLTFSTLTVSNMSPEDSSIYLCSVLGQGNEKLFFGSGTQLSVL.

The chain links TRBV27 to TRBJ1-6; TCRdb's D call, TRBD1, is unchecked because there is no DNA. The CDR3 covers 19 residues. Germline V gene data show CDR1 as MNHEY and CDR2 as SMNVEV (reference sequence). CDR3 loop: CASRTRTGGTAGGDSPLHF.

V and J are TRBV18 and TRBJ1-4. The CDR3 has 13 residues. Germline CDR1 KGHSH, CDR2 LQKENI. Here the CDR3 reads CASSRGRDEKLFF.

The CDR3 here is CASRSSRTGGDEQFF. This chain joins TRBV5-4 and TRBJ2-1; TCRdb's assignment of TRBD1 cannot be checked, as there is no DNA. The CDR3 consists of 15 residues. Germline-derived CDR1 and CDR2 are SGHNT and YYREEE (reference sequence). Variable domain in full (rest from reference TRBV5-4 and TRBJ2-1): ETGVTQSPTHLIKTRGQQVTLRCSSQSGHNTVSWYQQALGQGPQFIFQYYREEENGRGNFPPRFSGLQFPNYSSELNVNALELDDSALYLCASRSSRTGGDEQFFGPGTRLTVL.

J is TRBJ2-7 and V is TRBV7-2; TCRdb's assignment of TRBD1 cannot be checked, as there is no DNA. Germline CDR1 SGHTA, CDR2 FQGNSA. There are 14 residues in the CDR3. CDR3 region: CASSLTRGANEQYF.